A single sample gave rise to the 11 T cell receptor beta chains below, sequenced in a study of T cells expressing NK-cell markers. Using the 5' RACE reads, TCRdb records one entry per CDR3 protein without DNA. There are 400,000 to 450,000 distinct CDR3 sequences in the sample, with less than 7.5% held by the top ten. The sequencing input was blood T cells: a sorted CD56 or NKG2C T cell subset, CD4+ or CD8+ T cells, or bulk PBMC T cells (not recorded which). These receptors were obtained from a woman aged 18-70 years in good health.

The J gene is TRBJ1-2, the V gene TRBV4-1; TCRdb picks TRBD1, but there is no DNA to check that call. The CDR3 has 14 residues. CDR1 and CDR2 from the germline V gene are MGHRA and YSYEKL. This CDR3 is CASSQGGGPLGYTF.

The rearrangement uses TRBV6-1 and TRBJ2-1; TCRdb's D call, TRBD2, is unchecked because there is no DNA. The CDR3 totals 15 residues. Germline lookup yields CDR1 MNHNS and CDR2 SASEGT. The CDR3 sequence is CASSGLGGGRNEQFF.

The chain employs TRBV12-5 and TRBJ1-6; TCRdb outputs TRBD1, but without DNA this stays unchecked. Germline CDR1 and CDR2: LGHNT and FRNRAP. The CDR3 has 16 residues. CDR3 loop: CASGLTAGPYNSPLHF.

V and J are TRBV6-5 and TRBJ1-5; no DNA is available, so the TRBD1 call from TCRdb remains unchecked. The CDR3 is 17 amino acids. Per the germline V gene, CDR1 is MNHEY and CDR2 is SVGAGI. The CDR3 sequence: CASSYSLGQGSNQPQHF.

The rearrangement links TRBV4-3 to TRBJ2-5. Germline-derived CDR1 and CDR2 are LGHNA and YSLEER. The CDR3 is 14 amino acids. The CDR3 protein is CASSQDGGWETQYF.

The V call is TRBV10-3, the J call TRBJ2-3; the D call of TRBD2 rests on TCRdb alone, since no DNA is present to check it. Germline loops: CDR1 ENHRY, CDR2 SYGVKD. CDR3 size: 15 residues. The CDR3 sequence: CAISEPSGGPDTQYF.

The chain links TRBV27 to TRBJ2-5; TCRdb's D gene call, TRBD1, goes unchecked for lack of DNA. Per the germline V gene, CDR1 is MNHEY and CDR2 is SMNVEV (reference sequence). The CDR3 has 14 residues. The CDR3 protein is CASSLQTGLETQYF.

This chain's CDR3 is CASSDSTSGGTDTQYF. The V call is TRBV6-4, the J call TRBJ2-3; TCRdb indicates TRBD2, and absent DNA this call remains unverified. CDR3 length equals 16 residues. From germline, CDR1 is MRHNA and CDR2 SNTAGT.

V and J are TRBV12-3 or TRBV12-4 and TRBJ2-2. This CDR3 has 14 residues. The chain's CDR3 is CASSLGLSTGELFF.

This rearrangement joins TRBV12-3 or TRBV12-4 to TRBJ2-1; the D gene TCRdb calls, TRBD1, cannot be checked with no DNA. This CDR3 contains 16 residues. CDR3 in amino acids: CASSLGSRTAYNEQFF.

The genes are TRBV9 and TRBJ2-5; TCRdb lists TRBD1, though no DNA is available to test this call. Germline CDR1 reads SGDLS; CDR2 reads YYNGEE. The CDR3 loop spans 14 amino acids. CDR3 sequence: CAGSASGTQETQYF.